Following are 5 T cell receptor beta chains from one sample sequenced in a study of T-cell memory formation after mild COVID-19. MiXCR was run by TCRdb on the 5' RACE reads, yielding one entry per CDR3 protein. The data hold under 450,000 distinct CDR3 sequences, with more than 20% observed a single time. Material for sequencing was PBMCs or a T cell subset sorted from them (not recorded which). The receptors shown here come from a man aged 18-30 years who had mild COVID-19 (a few samples of this study predate the infection). Cell type and time point are not known.

This clonotype was seen more than once but under ten times. The gene calls are TRBV28 and TRBJ2-1, with D possibly being TRBD2 (6 bases). The length of the CDR3 is 15 residues. V lost 6 bases and J 4 bases, leaving 16 bases between the germline ends. Germline V gene sequence: CDR1 MDHEN, CDR2 SYDVKM. The CDR3 DNA is TGTGCCAGCAGGACCGGGACCGCGGGGTACAATGAGCAGTTCTTC. It yields the protein CASRTGTAGYNEQFF.

This clonotype came up a few times. J is TRBJ1-1 and V is TRBV6-5; 9 positions match TRBD1. Germline V gene lookup returns CDR1 MNHEY and CDR2 SVGAGI. There are 15 residues in the CDR3. Trimming took 0 bases from V and 6 from J; bases not matched to a gene: 5. CDR3 in amino acids: CASSYSTGGMAEAFF. In DNA, the CDR3 is TGTGCCAGCAGTTACTCGACAGGGGGGATGGCTGAAGCTTTCTTT.

This clonotype was counted only a few times. In nucleotides, the CDR3 is TGCAGTGCTAGGCCCGGACAGGGGAACACTGAAGCTTTCTTT. It specifies CSARPGQGNTEAFF. V gene TRBV20-1 combines with J gene TRBJ1-1; 8 nucleotides line up with TRBD1. The V segment lost 3 bases and the J segment 1 base; nucleotides outside the gene matches: 4. The CDR3 is 14 amino acids. Germline loops: CDR1 DFQATT, CDR2 SNEGSKA (reference sequence).

The chain employs TRBV6-2 or TRBV6-3 and TRBJ2-3; possibly TRBD1 for D (5 bases). Trimming took off 10 bases at V and 2 bases at J, with 19 bases between the two ends. Germline V gives CDR1 MNHEY, CDR2 SVGEGT. There are 15 residues in the CDR3. CDR3 sequence reads: CATQQRRGFTDTQYF. The DNA for the CDR3 is TGTGCCACCCAACAGAGAAGGGGCTTCACAGATACGCAGTATTTT.

This clonotype turned up a few times. V is TRBV7-3 and J is TRBJ1-2, with 8 bases fitting TRBD1. Germline values: CDR1 SGHTA, CDR2 FQGTGA. Germline trimming cut 5 bases from V and 7 bases from J; bases unmatched to any gene: 12. CDR3 length: 15 amino acids. The CDR3 is CASSLSRTGSGGYTF. The CDR3 bases are TGTGCCAGCAGCCTCTCGAGGACAGGGTCTGGTGGCTACACCTTC.